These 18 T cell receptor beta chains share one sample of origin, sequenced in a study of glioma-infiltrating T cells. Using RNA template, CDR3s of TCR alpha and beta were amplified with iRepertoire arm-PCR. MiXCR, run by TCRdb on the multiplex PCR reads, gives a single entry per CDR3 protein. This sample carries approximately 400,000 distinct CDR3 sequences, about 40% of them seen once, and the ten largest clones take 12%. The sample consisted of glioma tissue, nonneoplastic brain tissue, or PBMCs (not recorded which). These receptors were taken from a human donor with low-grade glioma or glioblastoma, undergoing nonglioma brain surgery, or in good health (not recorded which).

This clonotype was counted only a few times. CDR3 DNA sequence: TGTGCCATCAGTCCCGGGGTAGCCTACAATGAGCAGTTCTTC. Protein product: CAISPGVAYNEQFF. This chain uses TRBV10-3 with TRBJ2-1; D might be TRBD2 (5 bases). The CDR3 totals 14 residues. Germline CDR1 ENHRY, CDR2 SYGVKD. V lost 5 bases and J lost 2, with 10 bases in between.

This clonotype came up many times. This chain's CDR3 is CASSPVVGTDTQYF. The CDR3 DNA sequence: TGCGCCAGCAGCCCGGTGGTGGGCACAGATACGCAGTATTTT. V gene TRBV4-1 combines with J gene TRBJ2-3, with unresolved D. Germline CDR1 and CDR2: MGHRA and YSYEKL. Trimming stripped 4 bases from V and 1 base from J, with 9 bases between. The CDR3 consists of 14 residues.

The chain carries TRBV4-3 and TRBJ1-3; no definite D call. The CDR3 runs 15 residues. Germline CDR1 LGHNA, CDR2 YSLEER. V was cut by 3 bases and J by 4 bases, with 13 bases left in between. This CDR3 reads CASSQAGLGGNTIYF. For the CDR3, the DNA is TGCGCCAGCAGCCAGGCCGGGCTCGGAGGAAACACCATATATTTT.

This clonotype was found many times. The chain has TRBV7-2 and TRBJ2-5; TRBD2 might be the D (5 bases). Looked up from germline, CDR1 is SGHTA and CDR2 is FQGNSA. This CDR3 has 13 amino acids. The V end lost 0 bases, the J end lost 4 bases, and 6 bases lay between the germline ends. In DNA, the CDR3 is TGTGCCAGCAGCTTAGCGCGGGTAGAGACCCAGTACTTC. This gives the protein CASSLARVETQYF.

The CDR3 nucleotides read TGTGCCAGTAGCACACTAGCGGGCGAGCAGTACTTC. Translated, it gives CASSTLAGEQYF. The V and J genes are TRBV19 and TRBJ2-7; 9 nucleotides match TRBD2. Germline V gives CDR1 LNHDA, CDR2 SQIVND (reference sequence). This CDR3 spans 12 amino acids. With 6 bases clipped from V and 6 bases from J, the junction kept 3 bases outside the gene matches. Full variable domain (outside the CDR3, taken from reference TRBV19 and TRBJ2-7): DGGITQSPKYLFRKEGQNVTLSCEQNLNHDAMYWYRQDPGQGLRLIYYSQIVNDFQKGDIAEGYSVSREKKESFPLTVTSAQKNPTAFYLCASSTLAGEQYFGPGTRLTVT.

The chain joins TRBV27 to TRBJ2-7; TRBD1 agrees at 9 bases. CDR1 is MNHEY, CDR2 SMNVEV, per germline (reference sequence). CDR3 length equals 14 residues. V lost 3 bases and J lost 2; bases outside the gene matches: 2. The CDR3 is CASSFTGGPYEQYF. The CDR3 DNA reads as TGTGCCAGCAGTTTTACAGGGGGCCCCTACGAGCAGTACTTC.

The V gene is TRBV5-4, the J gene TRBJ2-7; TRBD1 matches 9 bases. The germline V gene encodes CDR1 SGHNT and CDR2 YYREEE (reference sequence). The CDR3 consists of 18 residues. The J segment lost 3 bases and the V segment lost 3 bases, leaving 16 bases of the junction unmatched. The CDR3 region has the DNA TGTGCCAGCAGCTCCCCCCTCAGCGGGACAGGGAGTTTCTACGAGCAGTACTTC. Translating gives CASSSPLSGTGSFYEQYF. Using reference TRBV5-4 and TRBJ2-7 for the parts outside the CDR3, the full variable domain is ETGVTQSPTHLIKTRGQQVTLRCSSQSGHNTVSWYQQALGQGPQFIFQYYREEENGRGNFPPRFSGLQFPNYSSELNVNALELDDSALYLCASSSPLSGTGSFYEQYFGPGTRLTVT.

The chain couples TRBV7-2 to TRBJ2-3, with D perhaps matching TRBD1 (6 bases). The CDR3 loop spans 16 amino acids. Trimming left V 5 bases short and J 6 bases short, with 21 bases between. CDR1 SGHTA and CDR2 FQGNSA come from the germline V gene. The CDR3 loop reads CASSTPPTGYLDTQYF. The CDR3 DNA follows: TGTGCCAGCAGCACCCCCCCTACAGGGTACCTTGATACGCAGTATTTT. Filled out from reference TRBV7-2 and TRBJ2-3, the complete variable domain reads GAGVSQSPSNKVTEKGKDVELRCDPISGHTALYWYRQSLGQGLEFLIYFQGNSAPDKSGLPSDRFSAERTGGSVSTLTIQRTQQEDSAVYLCASSTPPTGYLDTQYFGPGTRLTVL.

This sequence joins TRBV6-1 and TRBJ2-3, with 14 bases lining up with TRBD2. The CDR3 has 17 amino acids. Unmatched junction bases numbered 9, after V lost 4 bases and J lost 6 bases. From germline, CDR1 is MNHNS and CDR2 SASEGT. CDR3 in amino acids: CASSGGTSGGYSDTQYF. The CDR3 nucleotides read TGTGCCAGCAGTGGGGGGACTAGCGGGGGATACTCGGATACGCAGTATTTT.

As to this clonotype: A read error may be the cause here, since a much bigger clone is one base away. The chain's CDR3 is CASSYSWGTLYQQYF. The CDR3 DNA follows: TGTGCCAGCAGTTACTCGTGGGGCACCCTCTACCAGCAGTACTTC. This sequence joins TRBV6-6 and TRBJ2-7, with D maybe TRBD1 (5 bases). Germline CDR1 and CDR2: MNHNY and SVGAGI (reference sequence). The CDR3 loop spans 15 amino acids.

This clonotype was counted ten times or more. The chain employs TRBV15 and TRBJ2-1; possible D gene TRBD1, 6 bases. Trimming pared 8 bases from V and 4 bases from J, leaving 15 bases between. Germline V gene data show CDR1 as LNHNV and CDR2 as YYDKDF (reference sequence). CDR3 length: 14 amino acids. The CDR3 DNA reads TGTGCCACCGGAAAGGACAGACAGTACAATGAGCAGTTCTTC. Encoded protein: CATGKDRQYNEQFF.

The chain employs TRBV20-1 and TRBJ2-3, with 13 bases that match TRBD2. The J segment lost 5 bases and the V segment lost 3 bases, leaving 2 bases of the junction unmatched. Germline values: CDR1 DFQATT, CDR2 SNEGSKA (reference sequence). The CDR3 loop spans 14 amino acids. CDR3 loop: CSASTSGRGDTQYF. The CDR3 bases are TGCAGTGCTAGCACTAGCGGGAGGGGAGATACGCAGTATTTT.

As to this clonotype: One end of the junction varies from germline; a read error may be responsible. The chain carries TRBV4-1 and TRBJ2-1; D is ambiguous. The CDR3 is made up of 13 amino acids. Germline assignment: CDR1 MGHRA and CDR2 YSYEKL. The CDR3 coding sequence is TGCTCCAGCAGCGAATTTGACGACAATGAGCAGTTCTTC. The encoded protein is CSSSEFDDNEQFF.

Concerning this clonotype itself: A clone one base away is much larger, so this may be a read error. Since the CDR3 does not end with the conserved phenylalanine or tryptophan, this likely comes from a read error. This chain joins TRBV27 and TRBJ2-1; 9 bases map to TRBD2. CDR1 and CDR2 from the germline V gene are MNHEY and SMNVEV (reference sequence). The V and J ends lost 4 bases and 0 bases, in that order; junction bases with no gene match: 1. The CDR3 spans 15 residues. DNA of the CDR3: TGTGCCAGCAGTTCACTAGCGGGCTCCTACAATGAGCAGTTCTTG. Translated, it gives CASSSLAGSYNEQFL.

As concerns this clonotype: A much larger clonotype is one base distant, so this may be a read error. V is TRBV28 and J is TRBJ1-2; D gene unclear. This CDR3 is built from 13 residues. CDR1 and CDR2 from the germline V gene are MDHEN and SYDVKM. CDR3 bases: TGTGCCAGCAGTTTTACGGGGAACTATGGCTACAACTTC. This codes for CASSFTGNYGYNF.

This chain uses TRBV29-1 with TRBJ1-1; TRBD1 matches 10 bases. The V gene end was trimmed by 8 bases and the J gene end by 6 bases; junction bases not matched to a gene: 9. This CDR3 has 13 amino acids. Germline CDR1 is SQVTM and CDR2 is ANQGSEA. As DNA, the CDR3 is TGCAGCACGGTCATCGGGACAGGGGCTGAAGCTTTCTTT. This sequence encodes CSTVIGTGAEAFF.

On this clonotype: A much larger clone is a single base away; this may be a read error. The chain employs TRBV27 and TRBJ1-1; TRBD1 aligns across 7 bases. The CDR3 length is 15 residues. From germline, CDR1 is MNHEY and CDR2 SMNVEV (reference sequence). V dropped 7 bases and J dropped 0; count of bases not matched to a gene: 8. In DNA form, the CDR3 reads TGTGCCAGCACCCTACAGGGGACAATGAACACTGAAGCTTTCTTT. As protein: CASTLQGTMNTEAFF.

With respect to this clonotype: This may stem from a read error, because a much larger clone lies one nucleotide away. CDR3 in DNA: TGTGCCAGCAGCTCCCCGTGGGAGCGCGATACGCAGTATTTT. Translated: CASSSPWERDTQYF. The chain combines TRBV6-1 with TRBJ2-3; D is perhaps TRBD2 (5 bases). Germline V CDR1 and CDR2: MNHNS, SASEGT. Trimming removed 6 bases from V and 6 bases from J, with 16 bases in between. The CDR3 has 14 residues.